The following is a T cell receptor (beta chain) sequence with its context. Its matching antigen is unknown. Only in-frame clones appear in the TCRdb table, and some are missing; sequencing was by immunoSEQ multiplex PCR. Of about 200,000 clones listed, approximately 90% were seen once; the top ten hold 3.6%. J was trimmed by 6 bases and V by 3 bases; bases with no gene match: 6. The V gene's germline CDR1 is SGHTA and CDR2 FQGTGA. This CDR3 has 15 residues. This record comes from a study of T cell responses to AZD1222 COVID-19 vaccine. Broader study findings: Just five to seven people given AZD1222 tested seropositive at baseline. Repertoires in all cases were sampled only once the peak T cell response had passed. It should be noted that donors were predominantly white British and more often female, and clonal diversity was possibly underestimated.

Here the sequenced sample was peripheral blood, taken 28 days after the second dose of the MenACWY control vaccine. The sequence was obtained from an adult who received the MenACWY meningococcal vaccine as a control. The rearrangement joins TRBV7-3 to TRBJ2-3; 10 bases match TRBD2. The CDR3 here is CASSFPAGGVDTQYF. The CDR3 DNA reads TGTGCCAGCAGCTTTCCAGCGGGAGGGGTGGATACGCAGTATTTT.